A selection of T cell receptor beta chains follows, all from one sample in a study of read filtering for tumor transcriptome and immune sequencing. TCRdb re-called the reads through MiXCR, storing one row per CDR3 protein. The table includes under 80,000 distinct CDR3 sequences, around 18% detected once. The sequencing input was a population of CD138-negative cells sorted from bone marrow. These receptor sequences come from a donor aged 40 or over with multiple myeloma. CDR3s include the opening cysteine and the closing phenylalanine or tryptophan. Each record gives: J gene, CDR3 length, V gene, CDR3 protein.

j_gene: TRBJ2-7
len: 17
v_gene: TRBV7-2
CDR3aa: CASRLRIPGTAYYEQYF

j_gene: TRBJ1-1
len: 11
v_gene: TRBV18
CDR3aa: CASSPDREAFF

j_gene: TRBJ2-2
len: 16
v_gene: TRBV18
CDR3aa: CASSPSQASNTGELFF

j_gene: TRBJ2-7
len: 14
v_gene: TRBV7-2
CDR3aa: CASSLTSGAYEQYF

j_gene: TRBJ2-2
len: 14
v_gene: TRBV3-1
CDR3aa: CASSRSGGAGELFF

j_gene: TRBJ2-1
len: 15
v_gene: TRBV19
CDR3aa: CASSRGGLAGNEQFF

j_gene: TRBJ1-2
len: 14
v_gene: TRBV5-1
CDR3aa: CASSLEQGALGYTF

j_gene: TRBJ2-5
len: 15
v_gene: TRBV3-2
CDR3aa: CASSQDTGGRKTQYF

j_gene: TRBJ2-3
len: 14
v_gene: TRBV28
CDR3aa: CASRLDRGHDTQYF

j_gene: TRBJ1-2
len: 16
v_gene: TRBV6-2/TRBV6-3
CDR3aa: CASRTGGTGANYGYTF

j_gene: TRBJ2-3
len: 13
v_gene: TRBV6-5
CDR3aa: CASSLGQTRTQYF

j_gene: TRBJ2-1
len: 13
v_gene: TRBV15
CDR3aa: CATSRGVRDEQFF

j_gene: TRBJ2-3
len: 16
v_gene: TRBV20-1
CDR3aa: CSARVARGFGTDTQYF

j_gene: TRBJ1-1
len: 14
v_gene: TRBV5-1
CDR3aa: CASSFGGPGSEAFF

j_gene: TRBJ1-5
len: 12
v_gene: TRBV3-1
CDR3aa: CASSQGRQPQHF

j_gene: TRBJ2-5
len: 16
v_gene: TRBV28
CDR3aa: CASSTTRTGVRETQYF

j_gene: TRBJ1-6
len: 12
v_gene: TRBV3-1
CDR3aa: CASSQENSPLRF

j_gene: TRBJ2-3
len: 13
v_gene: TRBV19
CDR3aa: CASAPSEGDTQYF

j_gene: TRBJ2-5
len: 16
v_gene: TRBV6-2/TRBV6-3
CDR3aa: CASSYEAGGSQETQYF

j_gene: TRBJ1-1
len: 13
v_gene: TRBV29-1
CDR3aa: CSETGQGASEAFF

j_gene: TRBJ1-5
len: 15
v_gene: TRBV12-3/TRBV12-4
CDR3aa: CASRSPAGGSQPQHF

j_gene: TRBJ2-7
len: 14
v_gene: TRBV3-1
CDR3aa: CASSVRGAAYEQYF